The 16 T cell receptor beta chains below come from one sample, sequenced in a study of regulatory T cells in long-lasting Graves disease. Time point: persistent/refractory GD, antithyroid drugs over 5 years with positive TRAb. The authors made the TCR library using RNA they extracted from PBMCs. Library construction for TCR beta used iRepertoire HTBI primers and Arm-PCR of CDR3 regions. Via MiXCR, TCRdb re-called the multiplex PCR reads, giving one row per CDR3 protein. The sample records about 470,000 distinct CDR3 sequences, less than 25% being singletons. The sequences come from peripheral blood mononuclear cells (PBMCs), collected when the disease was refractory, from a patient treated with antithyroid drugs. These receptors were obtained from a female donor with Graves disease.

CDR3 amino acids: CASSIIWGETQYF. The CDR3 DNA reads TGTGCCAGTAGTATAATATGGGGGGAGACCCAGTACTTC. The V gene is TRBV19, the J gene TRBJ2-5, with D perhaps assigned TRBD1 or TRBD2 (5 bases each). This CDR3 contains 13 residues. Deletions cut 2 bases from V and 5 bases from J, with 9 bases between. Per germline, CDR1 LNHDA and CDR2 SQIVND (reference sequence).

This clonotype was recorded at least ten times. This CDR3 reads CASRVGQLNTEAFF. CDR3 nucleotide sequence: TGTGCCAGCAGAGTAGGACAGCTGAACACTGAAGCTTTCTTT. V gene TRBV27 combines with J gene TRBJ1-1; perhaps TRBD1 as D (6 bases). The V and J ends lost 6 bases and 0 bases respectively, with 11 bases between them. Germline V gives CDR1 MNHEY, CDR2 SMNVEV (reference sequence). CDR3 size: 14 residues.

This sequence joins TRBV25-1 and TRBJ1-3; 7 positions match TRBD1. The V and J ends lost 4 bases and 4 bases, in that order; junction bases with no gene match: 4. The CDR3 runs to 14 residues. In germline, CDR1 is MGHDK, CDR2 SYGVNS. The CDR3 DNA reads as TGTGCCAGCAGTGTCACAGGGGCAGGAAACACCATATATTTT. Its translation is CASSVTGAGNTIYF.

CDR3 loop: CASSIGPGTSGSSEQYF. The CDR3 nucleotides are TGTGCCAGCAGCATCGGGCCCGGGACTAGCGGGAGTTCCGAGCAGTACTTC. The chain joins TRBV7-6 to TRBJ2-7; 14 bases match TRBD2. The germline CDR1 and CDR2 sequences are SGHVS and FNYEAQ. Trimming cost V 5 bases and J 6 bases; bases outside gene matches: 12. The CDR3 spans 17 residues.

This sequence joins TRBV5-1 and TRBJ2-1; possible D gene TRBD2, 5 bases. V lost 0 bases, J lost 10 bases, and 14 bases lay in between. Germline values: CDR1 SGHRS, CDR2 YFSETQ. CDR3 length: 14 residues. The CDR3 loop is CASSLESVGGEQFF. Written as DNA, the CDR3 is TGCGCCAGCAGCTTGGAATCTGTAGGCGGGGAGCAGTTCTTC.

A word on this clonotype: An end of the junction does not agree with germline; a read error may underlie this. CDR3 sequence: CASSLSAGETYEQYF. The CDR3 DNA is TGTGCTAGCAGCTTATCGGCGGGGGAGACCTACGAGCAGTACTTC. The chain links TRBV7-7 to TRBJ2-7; 7 bases fit TRBD2. From germline, CDR1 is SSHAT and CDR2 FNYEAQ (reference sequence). This CDR3 is 15 amino acids long.

This clonotype was seen repeatedly, ten times or more. The chain has TRBV27 and TRBJ1-1, with 7 bases fitting TRBD1. Trimming cost V 5 bases and J 4 bases; bases outside gene matches: 7. Germline V gives CDR1 MNHEY, CDR2 SMNVEV (reference sequence). The CDR3 has 14 amino acids. CDR3: CASSPGTDLTEAFF. The DNA of the CDR3 is TGTGCCAGCAGTCCTGGGACAGACCTCACTGAAGCTTTCTTT.

The chain has TRBV11-2 and TRBJ1-1; D is uncertain. Germline V gene lookup returns CDR1 SGHAT and CDR2 FQNNGV. The CDR3 contains 14 residues. V lost 1 base to trimming and J lost 4 bases, with 10 bases between them. CDR3 nucleotide sequence: TGTGCCAGCAGCTTAGTCAGCAGCGGCACTGAAGCTTTCTTT. Residues: CASSLVSSGTEAFF.

The rearrangement uses TRBV29-1 and TRBJ1-4, with 8 bases identical to TRBD1. Per germline, CDR1 SQVTM and CDR2 ANQGSEA. The CDR3 is 15 residues long. V lost 6 bases and J lost 4; bases outside the gene matches: 10. The CDR3 DNA follows: TGCAGCGTCCAGGGGGCTCTCAACAATAATGAAAAACTGTTTTTT. It encodes CSVQGALNNNEKLFF.

Turning to this clonotype: A read error is possible here, since a much larger clone lies one base away. The conserved final phenylalanine or tryptophan is absent from the CDR3, which likely points to a read error. The rearrangement joins TRBV3-1 to TRBJ2-2; the match to TRBD2 covers 8 bases. Germline CDR1 reads LGHDT; CDR2 reads YNNKEL (reference sequence). V shed 9 bases and J 4 bases; nucleotides not matched to a gene: 7. The CDR3 length is 14 residues. DNA of the CDR3: TGTGCCAGTAGCGGGGAGCGTGGCACCGGGGAGCTGTTTCTT. It is translated as CASSGERGTGELFL.

Only a few counts were recorded for this clonotype. J is TRBJ2-7 and V is TRBV14, with D hard to call. V was trimmed by 4 bases and J by 9 bases, leaving 10 bases between them. The germline V gene encodes CDR1 SGHDN and CDR2 FVKESK. The CDR3 consists of 11 residues. DNA for the CDR3: TGTGCCAGCAGCCTCGACATCGTGCAGTACTTC. Protein sequence: CASSLDIVQYF.

The V call is TRBV7-9, the J call TRBJ1-6; D perhaps matches TRBD1 (5 bases). Germline V gives CDR1 SEHNR, CDR2 FQNEAQ (reference sequence). Trimming took off 1 base at V and 12 bases at J, with 7 bases between the two ends. CDR3 length: 12 residues. The CDR3 is CASSLDGGPLHF. In DNA, the CDR3 is TGTGCCAGCAGCTTAGACGGGGGACCCCTCCACTTT.

The sample holds a few counts of this clonotype. This clone may be a read error of a much larger clone one base away. The chain employs TRBV12-3 or TRBV12-4 and TRBJ1-1; 7 bases agree with TRBD1. CDR3 length equals 15 residues. CDR3 protein: CAGSFGDQGDTEAFF. The CDR3 nucleotides read TGTGCCGGCAGTTTCGGGGATCAGGGGGACACTGAAGCTTTCTTT.

This clonotype was counted between two and nine times. The V and J genes are TRBV11-3 and TRBJ2-7, with 9 bases aligning to TRBD1. Germline V CDR1 and CDR2: SGHNT, YENEEA. CDR3 length: 15 residues. V shed 7 bases, J shed 3 bases, and the junction held 10 bases outside the gene matches. DNA of the CDR3: TGTGCCAGCAAGCCCACAGGGGGCGCGGGCTACGAGCAGTACTTC. Encoded protein: CASKPTGGAGYEQYF.

In its sample, this clonotype was seen a few times. The DNA of the CDR3 is TGTGCCAGCAGTTTATCGGCTAGAAACACCATATATTTT. It yields the protein CASSLSARNTIYF. This chain connects TRBV27 to TRBJ1-3; no definite D call. This CDR3 contains 13 residues. The V end lost 0 bases, the J end lost 5 bases, and 5 bases lay between the germline ends. The germline V gene has CDR1 MNHEY and CDR2 SMNVEV (reference sequence).

The V and J genes are TRBV9 and TRBJ2-4; unclear D gene. The V gene lost 3 bases and the J gene lost 0 bases, with 10 bases spanning the gap. Germline assignment: CDR1 SGDLS and CDR2 YYNGEE. The CDR3 extends over 15 amino acids. This CDR3 is CASSAQLRAKNIQYF. The DNA for the CDR3 is TGTGCCAGCAGCGCCCAACTCCGAGCCAAAAACATTCAGTACTTC.